These 6 T cell receptor beta chains were all obtained from the same sample, sequenced in a study of T cells in women clearing cervical HPV infection. Sequencing was performed with immunoSEQ multiplex PCR; in TCRdb, only in-frame clones are kept and a portion is missing. This sample's table reports approximately 35,000 clones. Sample: blood buffy coat. These receptors all stem from a woman aged 18 to 75 with a cervical HPV16 infection that either progressed to CIN3+ or cleared (not recorded which).

Worth noting for this clone: The read ends 3 residues shy of where the CDR3 ends; the end is completed using the germline J gene. The genes are TRBV19 and TRBJ2-3, with D tentatively TRBD1 (6 bases). The CDR3 runs to 14 residues. The germline CDR1 and CDR2 sequences are LNHDA and SQIVND (reference sequence). CDR3 bases read: TGTGCCTGCAAAGGGGGACATGGCAATCAGCCG. Translation gives CACKGGHGNQP. The whole CDR3 protein reads CACKGGHGNQPQYF.

On this clone: The DNA ends 3 residues before the CDR3 does, and the rest of the CDR3 is filled in from the germline J gene. The chain has TRBV5-1 and TRBJ2-2; TRBD1 matches 8 bases. There are 14 residues in the CDR3. V was pared by 4 bases and J by 1 base, with 0 bases of the junction left unmatched. Per germline, CDR1 SGHRS and CDR2 YFSETQ. CDR3 loop: CASSGTGNTGELFF. The sequenced CDR3 bases are TGCGCCAGCAGCGGGACAGGGAACACCGGGGAG.

Concerning this clone itself: The CDR3 extends 3 residues past the end of the read, so its final part is completed from the germline J gene. V gene TRBV5-5 combines with J gene TRBJ2-2; D ambiguous. The length of the CDR3 is 14 residues. V shed 0 bases and J shed 1 base, with 4 bases lying between them. Germline V gives CDR1 SGHKS, CDR2 YYEKEE (reference sequence). CDR3 residues: CASSLDRNTGELFF. CDR3 DNA (partial): TGTGCCAGCAGCTTGGACAGGAACACCGGGGAG.

Details on this clone: The read ends 3 residues before the CDR3 terminus; that terminus is restored from the germline J gene. The V call is TRBV13, the J call TRBJ2-7; D is uncertain. This CDR3 contains 14 residues. V gave up 5 bases and J gave up 2 bases, with 13 bases separating them. Germline V gene lookup returns CDR1 PRHDT and CDR2 FYEKMQ (reference sequence). The CDR3 region is CASSVYRHTYEQYF. The DNA read from the CDR3 is TGTGCCAGCAGCGTCTACCGACACACCTACGAG.

Note on this clone: The read terminates 3 residues ahead of where the CDR3 ends, so the germline J gene completes it. The chain uses TRBV11-2 and TRBJ2-3, with TRBD2 identical over 11 bases. V was clipped by 5 bases and J by 0 bases; unmatched bases: 1. CDR1 and CDR2 from the germline V gene are SGHAT and FQNNGV. This CDR3 is built from 15 residues. The sequenced part of the CDR3 DNA is TGTGCCAGCAGCCGGACTAGCGGGAGCACAGATACG. It encodes CASSRTSGSTDT. The entire CDR3 protein reads CASSRTSGSTDTQYF.

Comments on this clone: The read finishes 3 residues shy of the CDR3 end, and the germline J gene is used to complete it. The V gene is TRBV20-1, the J gene TRBJ1-1; 10 bases are a match to TRBD1. CDR1 is DFQATT and CDR2 is SNEGSKA in the germline V gene (reference sequence). CDR3 size: 15 residues. Losses at the gene ends were 1 base for V and 4 bases for J; bases not matched to a gene: 6. The sequenced CDR3 bases are TGCAGTGCTAGAGCCGGACAGGGGGAGGGCACTGAA. Translation: CSARAGQGEGTE. The complete CDR3 sequence is CSARAGQGEGTEAFF.